One and the same sample provided the 5 T cell receptor beta chains below, sequenced in a study of blood T cell repertoires in COVID-19. The table came from immunoSEQ multiplex PCR; TCRdb's copy has only in-frame clones and leaves some out. This sample has roughly 200,000 clones; roughly 81% occur once, and the top ten carry 4.5% to 5%. The sample consisted of peripheral blood. These TCRs come from a woman older than 75 with acute or convalescent COVID-19.

This chain connects TRBV11-2 to TRBJ2-1; 9 bases map to TRBD2. The V segment lost 5 bases and the J segment 4 bases; nucleotides outside the gene matches: 9. This CDR3 has 16 amino acids. Germline assignment: CDR1 SGHAT and CDR2 FQNNGV. CDR3 nucleotides: TGTGCCAGCAGCCTCCTTGGCGGGAGGGGGTACAATGAGCAGTTCTTC. This gives the protein CASSLLGGRGYNEQFF. The full variable domain, rest sourced from reference TRBV11-2 and TRBJ2-1, is EAGVAQSPRYKIIEKRQSVAFWCNPISGHATLYWYQQILGQGPKLLIQFQNNGVVDDSQLPKDRFSAERLKGVDSTLKIQPAKLEDSAVYLCASSLLGGRGYNEQFFGPGTRLTVL.

This chain uses TRBV7-2 with TRBJ1-1, with D hard to call. V gave up 4 bases and J gave up 5 bases, with 14 bases separating them. The CDR3 is 14 residues long. Germline V lookup: CDR1 SGHTA, CDR2 FQGNSA. The DNA of the CDR3 is TGTGCCAGCAGCTCCCAGGTCGTAGTGACTGAAGCTTTCTTT. It is translated as CASSSQVVVTEAFF.

The rearrangement uses TRBV30 and TRBJ2-1; 7 nucleotides agree with TRBD2. Germline CDR1 is GTSNPN and CDR2 is SVGIG (reference sequence). J lost 8 bases, V lost 3 bases, and 16 bases had no gene match. This CDR3 has 16 residues. Written as DNA, the CDR3 is TGTGCCTGGAGCCCCCTGCGCGCGGGAGTCGGCGATGAGCAGTTCTTC. Residues: CAWSPLRAGVGDEQFF.

V gene TRBV3-1 (or the pseudogene TRBV3-2) combines with J gene TRBJ1-2; unclear D gene. Trimming cost V 2 bases and J 11 bases, with 24 bases left between them. The V gene's germline CDR1 is LGHDT and CDR2 YNNKEL (reference sequence). The CDR3 is made up of 16 amino acids. CDR3 sequence: CASSQYGLRETSGYTF. The CDR3 DNA reads TGTGCCAGCAGCCAATACGGGTTACGGGAAACCAGCGGGTACACCTTC.

This clone has only one observation. The chain combines TRBV30 with TRBJ2-7; TRBD2 is a possible D gene (5 bases). There are 14 residues in the CDR3. Deletions cut 8 bases from V and 0 bases from J, with 17 bases between. The V gene's germline CDR1 is GTSNPN and CDR2 SVGIG (reference sequence). The chain's CDR3 is CARGVEGASYEQYF. As DNA, the CDR3 is TGTGCCAGAGGTGTAGAGGGAGCCTCCTACGAGCAGTACTTC.